This T cell receptor beta chain comes out of a study of blood T cell repertoires in COVID-19. Study overall: The study drew acute and convalescent COVID-19 samples from the United States, Italy and Spain. Nucleic acid was either cDNA or gDNA, and it came from T cells, B-cell-depleted T cells, or PBMCs.

This CDR3 has 17 residues. The germline gives CDR1 SNHLY, CDR2 FYNNEI. Trimming took 6 bases from V and 2 from J; bases not matched to a gene: 9. Authors' analysis steps: How many nucleated cells were present was estimated from reference gene primer amplification. Data came from immunoSEQ multiplex PCR; TCRdb stores just in-frame clones and leaves some out. The DNA gave D and trimming, while V, J and clone size come from that table. The table has more than 100,000 clones, 70% to 85% seen once. What was sequenced was peripheral blood. This chain uses TRBV2 with TRBJ2-1, with 11 nucleotides matching TRBD2. This receptor was obtained from a woman in her 70s with acute or convalescent COVID-19. CDR3 in amino acids: CASRPSLAGVTYNEQFF. CDR3 coding DNA: TGTGCCAGCAGACCCTCACTAGCGGGGGTGACCTACAATGAGCAGTTCTTC.